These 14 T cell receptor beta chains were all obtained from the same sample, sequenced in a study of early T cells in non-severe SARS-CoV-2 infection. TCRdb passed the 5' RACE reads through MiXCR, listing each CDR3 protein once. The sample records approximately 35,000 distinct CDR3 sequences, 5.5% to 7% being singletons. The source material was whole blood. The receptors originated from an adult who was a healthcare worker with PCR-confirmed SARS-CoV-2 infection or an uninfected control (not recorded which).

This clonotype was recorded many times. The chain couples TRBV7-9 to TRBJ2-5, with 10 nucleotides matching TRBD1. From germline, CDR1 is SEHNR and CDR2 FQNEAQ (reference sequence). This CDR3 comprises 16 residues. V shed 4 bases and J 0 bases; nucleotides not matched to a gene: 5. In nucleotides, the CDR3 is TGTGCCAGCAGCTCTCCGGGACAGGGGTACCAAGAGACCCAGTACTTC. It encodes CASSSPGQGYQETQYF.

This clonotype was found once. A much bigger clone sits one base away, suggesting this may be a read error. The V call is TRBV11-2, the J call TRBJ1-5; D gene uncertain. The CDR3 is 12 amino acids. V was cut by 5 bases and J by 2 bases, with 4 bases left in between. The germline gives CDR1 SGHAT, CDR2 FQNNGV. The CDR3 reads CASSHGNQPQHF. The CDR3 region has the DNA TGTGCCAGCAGCCATGGCAATCAGCCCCAGCATTTT. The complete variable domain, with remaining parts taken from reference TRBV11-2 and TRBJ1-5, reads EAGVAQSPRYKIIEKRQSVAFWCNPISGHATLYWYQQILGQGPKLLIQFQNNGVVDDSQLPKDRFSAERLKGVDSTLKIQPAKLEDSAVYLCASSHGNQPQHFGDGTRLSIL.

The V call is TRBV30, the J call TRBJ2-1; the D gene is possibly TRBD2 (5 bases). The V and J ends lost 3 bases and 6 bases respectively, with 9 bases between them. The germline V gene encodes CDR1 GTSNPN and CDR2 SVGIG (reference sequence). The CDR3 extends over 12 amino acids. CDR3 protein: CAWSAGSNEQFF. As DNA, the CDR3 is TGTGCCTGGAGCGCTGGGAGCAATGAGCAGTTCTTC.

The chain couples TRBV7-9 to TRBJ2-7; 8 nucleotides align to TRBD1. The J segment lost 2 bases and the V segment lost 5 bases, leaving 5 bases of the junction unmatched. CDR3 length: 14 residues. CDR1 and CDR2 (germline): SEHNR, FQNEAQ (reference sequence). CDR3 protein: CASSPQGVPYEQYF. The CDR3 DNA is TGTGCCAGCAGCCCACAGGGGGTCCCCTACGAGCAGTACTTC.

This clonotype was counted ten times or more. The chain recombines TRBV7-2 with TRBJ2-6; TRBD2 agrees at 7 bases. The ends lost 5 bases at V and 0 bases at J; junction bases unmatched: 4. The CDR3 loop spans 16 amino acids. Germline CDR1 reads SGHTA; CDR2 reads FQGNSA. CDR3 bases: TGTGCCAGCAGCGCCGGGGGGAGCTCTGGGGCCAACGTCCTGACTTTC. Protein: CASSAGGSSGANVLTF. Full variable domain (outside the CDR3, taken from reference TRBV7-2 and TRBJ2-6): GAGVSQSPSNKVTEKGKDVELRCDPISGHTALYWYRQSLGQGLEFLIYFQGNSAPDKSGLPSDRFSAERTGGSVSTLTIQRTQQEDSAVYLCASSAGGSSGANVLTFGAGSRLTVL.

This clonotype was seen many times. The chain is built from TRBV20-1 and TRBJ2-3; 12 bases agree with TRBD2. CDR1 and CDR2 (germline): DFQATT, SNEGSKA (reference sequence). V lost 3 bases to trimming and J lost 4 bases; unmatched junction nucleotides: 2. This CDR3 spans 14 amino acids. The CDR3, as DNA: TGCAGTGCTAGTCCTAGCGGGGGGGCAGATACGCAGTATTTT. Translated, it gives CSASPSGGADTQYF.

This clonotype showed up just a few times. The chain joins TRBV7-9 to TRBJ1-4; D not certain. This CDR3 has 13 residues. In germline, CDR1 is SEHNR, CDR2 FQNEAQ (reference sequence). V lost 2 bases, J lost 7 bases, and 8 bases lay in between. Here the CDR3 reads CASSLTVTEKLFF. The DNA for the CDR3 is TGTGCCAGCAGCTTAACAGTTACTGAAAAACTGTTTTTT.

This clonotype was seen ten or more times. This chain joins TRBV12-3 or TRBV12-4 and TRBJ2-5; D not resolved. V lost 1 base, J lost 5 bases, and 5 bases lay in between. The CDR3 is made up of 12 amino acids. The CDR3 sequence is CASSLEAETQYF. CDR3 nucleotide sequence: TGTGCCAGCAGTTTAGAGGCCGAGACCCAGTACTTC.

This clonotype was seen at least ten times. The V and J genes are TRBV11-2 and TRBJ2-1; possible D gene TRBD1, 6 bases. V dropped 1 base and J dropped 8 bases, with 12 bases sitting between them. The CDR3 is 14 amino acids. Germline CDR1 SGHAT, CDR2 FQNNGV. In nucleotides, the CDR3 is TGTGCCAGCAGCTTAGTTGGGGGCGGGCATGAGCAGTTCTTC. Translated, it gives CASSLVGGGHEQFF. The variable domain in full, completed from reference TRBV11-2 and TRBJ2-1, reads EAGVAQSPRYKIIEKRQSVAFWCNPISGHATLYWYQQILGQGPKLLIQFQNNGVVDDSQLPKDRFSAERLKGVDSTLKIQPAKLEDSAVYLCASSLVGGGHEQFFGPGTRLTVL.

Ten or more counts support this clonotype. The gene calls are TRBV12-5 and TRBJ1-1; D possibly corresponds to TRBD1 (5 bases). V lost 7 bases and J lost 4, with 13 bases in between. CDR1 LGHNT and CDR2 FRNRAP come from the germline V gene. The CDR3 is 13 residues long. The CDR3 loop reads CASVPGGLTEAFF. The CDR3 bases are TGTGCTAGTGTTCCGGGGGGACTCACTGAAGCTTTCTTT.

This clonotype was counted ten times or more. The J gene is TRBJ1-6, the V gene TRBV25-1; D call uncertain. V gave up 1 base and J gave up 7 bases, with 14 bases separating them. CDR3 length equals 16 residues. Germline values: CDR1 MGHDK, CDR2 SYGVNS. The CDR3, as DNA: TGTGCCAGCAGTGAATTGAAGGCAGGCGCAAATTCACCCCTCCACTTT. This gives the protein CASSELKAGANSPLHF.

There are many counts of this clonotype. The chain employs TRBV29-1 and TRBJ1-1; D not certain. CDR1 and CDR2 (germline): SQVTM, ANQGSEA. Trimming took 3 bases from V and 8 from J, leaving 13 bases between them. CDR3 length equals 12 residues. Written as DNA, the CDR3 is TGCAGCGTTGAGGTGGCCGTGGGGGAAGCTTTCTTT. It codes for CSVEVAVGEAFF.

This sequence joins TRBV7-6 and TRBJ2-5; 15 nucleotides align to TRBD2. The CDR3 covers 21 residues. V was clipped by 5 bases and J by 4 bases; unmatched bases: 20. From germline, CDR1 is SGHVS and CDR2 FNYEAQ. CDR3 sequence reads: CASSPRRSEGTSGGTGETQYF. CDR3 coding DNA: TGTGCCAGCAGCCCCCGAAGGAGTGAGGGGACTAGCGGGGGGACAGGAGAGACCCAGTACTTC. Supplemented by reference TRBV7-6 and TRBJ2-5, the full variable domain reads GAGVSQSPRYKVTKRGQDVALRCDPISGHVSLYWYRQALGQGPEFLTYFNYEAQQDKSGLPNDRFSAERPEGSISTLTIQRTEQRDSAMYRCASSPRRSEGTSGGTGETQYFGPGTRLLVL.

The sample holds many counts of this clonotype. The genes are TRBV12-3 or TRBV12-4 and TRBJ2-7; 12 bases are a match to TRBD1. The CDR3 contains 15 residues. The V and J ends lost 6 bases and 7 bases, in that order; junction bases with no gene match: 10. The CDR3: CASRSTGTGGGEQYF. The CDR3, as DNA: TGTGCCAGCAGATCAACCGGGACAGGGGGCGGTGAGCAGTACTTC.